The 21 T cell receptor beta chains presented below share a single source sample, sequenced in a study of T-cell reconstitution after alpha-beta-depleted transplantation in children. Preparation of the TCRbeta library used unique molecular identifiers. MiXCR was run by TCRdb on the PCR reads, yielding one entry per CDR3 protein. Of some 590,000 distinct CDR3 sequences listed, roughly a tenth are singletons. The sequencing here drew on PBMCs from the stem cell graft donor, taken from the stem cell graft. The receptors stem from a human donor who donated a stem cell graft to a child with acute myeloid leukemia.

This clonotype was detected a few times. V and J are TRBV29-1 and TRBJ2-2; 7 bases match TRBD2. The CDR3 length is 15 residues. Unmatched junction bases numbered 11, after V lost 8 bases and J lost 2 bases. Per germline, CDR1 SQVTM and CDR2 ANQGSEA. CDR3 residues: CSILGGGINTGELFF. In nucleotides, the CDR3 is TGCAGCATCTTGGGGGGGGGTATAAACACCGGGGAGCTGTTTTTT.

The CDR3 coding sequence is TGCAGTGCTTCCATAGCGGGAGCCCCCTACGAGCAGTACTTC. Its translation: CSASIAGAPYEQYF. The V call is TRBV20-1, the J call TRBJ2-7; TRBD2 agrees at 9 bases. Trimming took 5 bases from V and 2 from J; bases not matched to a gene: 7. Germline-derived CDR1 and CDR2 are DFQATT and SNEGSKA (reference sequence). The CDR3 length is 14 residues.

This clonotype was seen a few times. The V and J genes are TRBV12-3 or TRBV12-4 and TRBJ1-2; D remains ambiguous. This CDR3 spans 12 amino acids. The CDR3 coding sequence is TGTGCGAGCGCGATAGGTTCACTCGGCTACACCTTC. This encodes CASAIGSLGYTF.

The chain is built from TRBV4-3 and TRBJ1-5, with TRBD1 as a possible D gene (5 bases). In germline, CDR1 is LGHNA, CDR2 YSLEER. Trimming stripped 1 base from V and 4 bases from J, with 5 bases between. CDR3 length: 13 residues. In DNA form, the CDR3 reads TGCGCCAGCAGCCAAGGGGGGAATCAGCCCCAGCATTTT. Residues: CASSQGGNQPQHF.

This clonotype was counted many times. The V gene is TRBV28, the J gene TRBJ2-3; the D is unclear. The CDR3 spans 12 residues. CDR1 and CDR2 from the germline V gene are MDHEN and SYDVKM. The V end was cut by 2 bases, the J end by 6 bases, with 6 bases between. CDR3 bases: TGTGCCAGCAGTTTAGTCTGGGATACGCAGTATTTT. Translated: CASSLVWDTQYF.

The sample holds many counts of this clonotype. The rearrangement links TRBV4-3 to TRBJ2-7, with 7 bases identical to TRBD2. V shed 2 bases, J shed 2 bases, and the junction held 6 bases outside the gene matches. Germline CDR1 reads LGHNA; CDR2 reads YSLEER. The CDR3 is 15 residues long. This CDR3 reads CASSQMIGTTYEQYF. DNA of the CDR3: TGCGCCAGCAGCCAAATGATCGGGACTACCTACGAGCAGTACTTC.

The chain is built from TRBV27 and TRBJ2-7, with D maybe TRBD2 (6 bases). The germline gives CDR1 MNHEY, CDR2 SMNVEV (reference sequence). Trimming took 10 bases from V and 3 from J, leaving 16 bases between them. CDR3 length equals 13 residues. The CDR3 reads CAIHEEGSYEQYF. CDR3 nucleotides: TGTGCCATCCACGAGGAGGGGAGCTACGAGCAGTACTTC.

The chain joins TRBV7-3 to TRBJ2-7; tentative D call: TRBD2 (5 bases). Trimming took off 0 bases at V and 5 bases at J, with 11 bases between the two ends. Germline assignment: CDR1 SGHTA and CDR2 FQGTGA. CDR3 size: 14 residues. The CDR3 loop reads CASSLTASMHEQYF. The CDR3 bases are TGTGCCAGCAGCTTAACCGCTAGCATGCACGAGCAGTACTTC.

This chain links TRBV7-9 with TRBJ2-5; D is undetermined. CDR1 is SEHNR and CDR2 is FQNEAQ in the germline V gene (reference sequence). V lost 5 bases, J lost 5 bases, and 18 bases lay in between. This CDR3 is built from 15 residues. CDR3 in DNA: TGTGCCAGCAGCCCCCCGGGCGTCCATGGGGAGACCCAGTACTTC. Translation: CASSPPGVHGETQYF.

This clonotype was seen a few times. At one of its ends the junction is not consistent with the germline gene, which may arise from a read error. This chain joins TRBV4-3 and TRBJ2-1; possibly TRBD1 or TRBD2 for D (5 bases each). The length of the CDR3 is 16 residues. Germline CDR1 reads LGHNA; CDR2 reads YSLEER. CDR3 coding DNA: TGCGCCAGCAGCCAAGATCGGGCCGGGACCCTGAGTGAGCAGCTCTTC. The encoded protein is CASSQDRAGTLSEQLF.

This clonotype has at least ten counts. The J gene is TRBJ1-5, the V gene TRBV20-1, with a weak D call TRBD1 (6 bases). This CDR3 is built from 14 residues. The germline V and J ends were trimmed by 0 bases and 5 bases, with 11 bases remaining between them. CDR1 and CDR2 (germline): DFQATT, SNEGSKA (reference sequence). CDR3 sequence (DNA): TGCAGTGCTAGAGACAGGGGAATCGATCAGCCCCAGCATTTT. This sequence encodes CSARDRGIDQPQHF.

Many counts were recorded for this clonotype. V usage is TRBV6-2 or TRBV6-3 and J usage is TRBJ2-6; maybe TRBD1 (6 bases). Deletions cut 4 bases from V and 2 bases from J, with 9 bases between. The CDR3 has 15 amino acids. The V gene's germline CDR1 is MNHEY and CDR2 SVGEGT. The CDR3 DNA is TGTGCCAGCAGTTTAACAGGGACTGGGGCCAACGTCCTGACTTTC. This codes for CASSLTGTGANVLTF.

In its sample, this clonotype was seen a few times. The genes are TRBV7-9 and TRBJ1-1; 8 nucleotides match TRBD1. Losses at the gene ends were 4 bases for V and 3 bases for J; bases not matched to a gene: 13. The CDR3 loop spans 17 amino acids. Germline V lookup: CDR1 SEHNR, CDR2 FQNEAQ (reference sequence). CDR3 loop: CASSSRPGGYLDTEAFF. The CDR3 region has the DNA TGTGCCAGCAGCTCACGCCCAGGGGGCTATTTGGACACTGAAGCTTTCTTT.

The chain employs TRBV6-5 and TRBJ1-2; D uncertain. Germline-derived CDR1 and CDR2 are MNHEY and SVGAGI. The length of the CDR3 is 12 residues. V shed 8 bases and J shed 5 bases, with 12 bases lying between them. The CDR3 DNA is TGTGCCAGCCCTCGGAGGGAGTATGGCTACACCTTC. Translated: CASPRREYGYTF.

The V gene is TRBV4-2, the J gene TRBJ2-5; 7 bases match TRBD1. V gave up 3 bases and J gave up 3 bases; unmatched junction bases: 7. CDR1 LGHNA and CDR2 YNFKEQ come from the germline V gene. The CDR3 spans 15 residues. The CDR3 reads CASSQDGDREETQYF. CDR3 bases: TGTGCCAGCAGCCAGGATGGGGACAGAGAAGAGACCCAGTACTTC.

This clonotype was seen ten or more times. This chain connects TRBV20-1 to TRBJ2-3, with TRBD2 identical over 11 bases. Trimming cost V 3 bases and J 2 bases; bases outside gene matches: 4. The CDR3 is 15 amino acids. In germline, CDR1 is DFQATT, CDR2 SNEGSKA (reference sequence). The CDR3 bases are TGCAGTGCTAGGTGGACTAGCGGGTTCACAGATACGCAGTATTTT. Protein sequence: CSARWTSGFTDTQYF.

This clonotype turned up a few times. The rearrangement joins TRBV4-2 to TRBJ1-5; D gene uncertain. V was shortened by 1 base and J by 3 bases, with 10 bases between the two germline ends. CDR1 is LGHNA and CDR2 is YNFKEQ in the germline V gene. CDR3 length: 15 amino acids. CDR3 nucleotides: TGTGCCAGCAGCCAAGTTGGACCTCCCAATCAGCCCCAGCATTTT. Its translation is CASSQVGPPNQPQHF.

This clonotype was seen many times. CDR3: CASSPQGVSNQPQHF. The DNA for the CDR3 is TGTGCCAGCAGTCCTCAGGGTGTCAGCAATCAGCCCCAGCATTTT. The chain carries TRBV28 and TRBJ1-5; possible D gene TRBD1, 5 bases. The germline CDR1 and CDR2 sequences are MDHEN and SYDVKM. Trimming left V 5 bases short and J 1 base short, with 12 bases between. This CDR3 has 15 residues.

This clonotype was picked up many times. The chain has TRBV28 and TRBJ2-3; 11 bases are a match to TRBD2. V lost 7 bases and J lost 1; bases outside the gene matches: 7. CDR3 size: 16 residues. The germline gives CDR1 MDHEN, CDR2 SYDVKM. The CDR3: CASIAGTSGRTDTQYF. CDR3 nucleotides: TGTGCCAGCATCGCCGGGACTAGCGGCCGCACAGATACGCAGTATTTT. Filled out from reference TRBV28 and TRBJ2-3, the complete variable domain reads DVKVTQSSRYLVKRTGEKVFLECVQDMDHENMFWYRQDPGLGLRLIYFSYDVKMKEKGDIPEGYSVSREKKERFSLILESASTNQTSMYLCASIAGTSGRTDTQYFGPGTRLTVL.

The rearrangement joins TRBV5-1 to TRBJ2-6, with D possibly being TRBD1 (6 bases). CDR1 and CDR2 (germline): SGHRS, YFSETQ. The CDR3 runs to 16 residues. Trimming pared 4 bases from V and 4 bases from J, leaving 15 bases between. The CDR3 DNA reads TGCGCCAGCAGCGTGCGTACAGGGTCCGGGGCCAACGTCCTGACTTTC. Translated: CASSVRTGSGANVLTF.

This sequence joins TRBV20-1 and TRBJ2-7; no clear D. V dropped 6 bases and J dropped 7 bases, with 16 bases sitting between them. CDR1 is DFQATT and CDR2 is SNEGSKA in the germline V gene (reference sequence). This CDR3 spans 12 amino acids. In nucleotides, the CDR3 is TGCAGTGCCTCCCTTCAGGTGGGGGAGCAGTACTTC. Translation gives CSASLQVGEQYF.